The 28 T cell receptor beta chains below all came from one sample that was sequenced in a study of PD-1 blockade in classical Hodgkin lymphoma. TCRdb's table, derived via immunoSEQ multiplex PCR, lists solely in-frame clones and lacks some. This table has 100,000 to 120,000 clones, about nine tenths appearing once. Regarding time point: cycle 4 day 1 (C4D1), after less than 7 weeks of nivolumab. Brentuximab vedotin exposure varied, and every patient relapsed after autologous stem cell transplantation. The material was peripheral blood mononuclear cells (PBMCs), obtained before the fourth cycle of nivolumab. Receptor source: a human donor with classical Hodgkin lymphoma.

The chain combines TRBV30 with TRBJ2-7, with no clear D. Germline V CDR1 and CDR2: GTSNPN, SVGIG (reference sequence). Trimming took 3 bases from V and 7 from J, leaving 13 bases between them. This CDR3 region has 12 residues. CDR3 coding DNA: TGTGCCTGGAGCCCCACGAGGAGAGAGCAGTACTTC. Translation: CAWSPTRREQYF.

The chain combines TRBV11-2 with TRBJ2-3; D not certain. Germline assignment: CDR1 SGHAT and CDR2 FQNNGV. V lost 0 bases, J lost 6 bases, and 7 bases lay in between. This CDR3 spans 13 amino acids. Written as DNA, the CDR3 is TGTGCCAGCAGCTTAGACCCCAGGGATACGCAGTATTTT. Translating it yields CASSLDPRDTQYF.

The chain joins TRBV5-1 to TRBJ2-7; the D is unclear. V lost 6 bases to trimming and J lost 5 bases, with 18 bases between them. The CDR3 spans 14 residues. The germline gives CDR1 SGHRS, CDR2 YFSETQ. For the CDR3, the DNA is TGCGCCAGCACCCACTTTGCCAAACCGAACGAGCAGTACTTC. Encoded protein: CASTHFAKPNEQYF.

The chain links TRBV19 to TRBJ2-5; TRBD1 agrees at 7 bases. The CDR3 totals 11 residues. Germline V lookup: CDR1 LNHDA, CDR2 SQIVND (reference sequence). V gave up 5 bases and J gave up 11 bases; unmatched junction bases: 5. CDR3 DNA sequence: TGTGCCAGTAGTCCCAGGGGGTTTCAGTACTTC. Translated, it gives CASSPRGFQYF.

This chain joins TRBV27 and TRBJ2-1; the D is unclear. CDR3 length: 13 amino acids. Between the trimmed V and J ends, which lost 7 bases and 6 bases, there was a span of 13 bases. Germline V gene sequence: CDR1 MNHEY, CDR2 SMNVEV (reference sequence). For the CDR3, the DNA is TGTGCCAGCAAGTTTTCATGGCCCAATGAGCAGTTCTTC. Amino acids: CASKFSWPNEQFF.

This chain connects TRBV18 to TRBJ1-2; D unclear. This CDR3 region has 15 residues. The V end lost 3 bases, the J end lost 8 bases, and 19 bases lay between the germline ends. Germline CDR1 KGHSH, CDR2 LQKENI. CDR3 DNA sequence: TGTGCCAGCTCACCCGAGGCGAACTTACGCCACGGCTACACCTTC. Protein product: CASSPEANLRHGYTF.

The chain employs TRBV7-9 and TRBJ2-2; tentatively, D is TRBD1 (5 bases). The ends were cut back, 5 bases at V and 3 bases at J, with 16 bases in the middle. Germline assignment: CDR1 SEHNR and CDR2 FQNEAQ (reference sequence). CDR3 length equals 16 residues. The CDR3: CASSQSAGFYTGELFF. The CDR3 DNA sequence: TGTGCCAGCAGCCAAAGCGCAGGGTTCTACACCGGGGAGCTGTTTTTT. Combining the CDR3 with reference TRBV7-9 and TRBJ2-2 gives the whole variable domain DTGVSQNPRHKITKRGQNVTFRCDPISEHNRLYWYRQTLGQGPEFLTYFQNEAQLEKSRLLSDRFSAERPKGSFSTLEIQRTEQGDSAMYLCASSQSAGFYTGELFFGEGSRLTVL.

The chain links TRBV4-2 to TRBJ2-1; 8 bases line up with TRBD2. Per germline, CDR1 LGHNA and CDR2 YNFKEQ. There are 15 residues in the CDR3. Germline trimming cut 0 bases from V and 8 bases from J; bases unmatched to any gene: 6. The CDR3 spells CASSQDMGLVDEQFF. The CDR3 DNA follows: TGTGCCAGCAGCCAAGATATGGGACTAGTTGATGAGCAGTTCTTC.

In this sample, this clone turned up once. The CDR3 nucleotides are TGTGCCAGTAGTACCCTTCGCGGGAGGGCCGGTACGCAGTATTTT. It encodes CASSTLRGRAGTQYF. The chain is built from TRBV19 and TRBJ2-3; TRBD2 agrees at 9 bases. The CDR3 extends over 15 amino acids. The germline V gene has CDR1 LNHDA and CDR2 SQIVND (reference sequence). J gave up 8 bases and V 4 bases, and 10 bases lay outside the gene matches.

This chain uses TRBV6-6 with TRBJ1-2; TRBD1 agrees at 7 bases. The CDR3 is 13 amino acids. V lost 0 bases and J lost 8; bases outside the gene matches: 3. Germline V gene lookup returns CDR1 MNHNY and CDR2 SVGAGI (reference sequence). CDR3 in DNA: TGTGCCAGCAGTTACTCGCCAGGGGGGGGCTACACCTTC. Translating it yields CASSYSPGGGYTF.

The chain carries TRBV7-6 and TRBJ2-3; unclear D gene. Trimming shortened V by 2 bases and J by 4 bases, and 10 bases separated the two germline ends. The CDR3 is 14 amino acids. Germline V gives CDR1 SGHVS, CDR2 FNYEAQ. The CDR3 is CASSLNLAADTQYF. CDR3 DNA: TGTGCCAGCAGCTTAAATTTGGCAGCAGATACGCAGTATTTT.

For this clone: One end of the junction fails to match germline, which may point to a read error. The rearrangement links TRBV7-9 to TRBJ2-1, with 8 positions matching TRBD2. CDR1 SEHNR and CDR2 FQNEAQ come from the germline V gene (reference sequence). The CDR3 contains 14 residues. CDR3 loop: CASTLAGTYNEQFF. The CDR3 bases are TGTGCCAGCACCTTAGCGGGAACGTACAATGAGCAGTTCTTC.

The chain has TRBV29-1 and TRBJ2-1, with TRBD2 identical over 7 bases. Germline CDR1 reads SQVTM; CDR2 reads ANQGSEA. Trimming cost V 3 bases and J 3 bases; bases outside gene matches: 5. This CDR3 is built from 14 residues. Here the CDR3 reads CSVEGRGSYNEQFF. In nucleotides, the CDR3 is TGCAGCGTTGAGGGGCGCGGGAGCTACAATGAGCAGTTCTTC.

CDR3 nucleotides: TGTGCCAGCAGTGATGTGGTTCCGCTTGACAATGAGCAGTTCTTC. This gives the protein CASSDVVPLDNEQFF. This sequence joins TRBV2 and TRBJ2-1, with D unresolved. Germline V lookup: CDR1 SNHLY, CDR2 FYNNEI. The length of the CDR3 is 15 residues. V shed 3 bases and J shed 5 bases, with 14 bases lying between them.

The genes are TRBV11-2 and TRBJ2-7, with D possibly being TRBD1 (6 bases). Germline V gene lookup returns CDR1 SGHAT and CDR2 FQNNGV. V was pared by 3 bases and J by 0 bases, with 9 bases between. The CDR3 covers 14 residues. The CDR3, as DNA: TGTGCCAGCAGCTTGGGACAACTCTCCTACGAGCAGTACTTC. Amino acid sequence: CASSLGQLSYEQYF.

The V call is TRBV28, the J call TRBJ1-3; no clear D gene. Per germline, CDR1 MDHEN and CDR2 SYDVKM. This CDR3 comprises 14 residues. V shed 5 bases and J shed 4 bases, with 12 bases lying between them. The CDR3 coding sequence is TGTGCCAGCAGTCCTCAAATAGGGGGAAACACCATATATTTT. Amino acid sequence: CASSPQIGGNTIYF. The whole variable domain, remainder taken from reference TRBV28 and TRBJ1-3, is DVKVTQSSRYLVKRTGEKVFLECVQDMDHENMFWYRQDPGLGLRLIYFSYDVKMKEKGDIPEGYSVSREKKERFSLILESASTNQTSMYLCASSPQIGGNTIYFGEGSWLTVV.

This clone appeared a few times. The rearrangement joins TRBV6-6 to TRBJ1-2, with D possibly being TRBD1 (5 bases). The V gene lost 10 bases and the J gene lost 3 bases, with 9 bases spanning the gap. The germline gives CDR1 MNHNY, CDR2 SVGAGI (reference sequence). The CDR3 is 11 amino acids. The CDR3 nucleotides are TGTGCCACCACGACAGACTATGGCTACACCTTC. This gives the protein CATTTDYGYTF.

This chain joins TRBV27 and TRBJ2-7; D uncertain. The CDR3 length is 14 residues. Germline assignment: CDR1 MNHEY and CDR2 SMNVEV (reference sequence). The V and J ends lost 6 bases and 4 bases respectively, with 16 bases between them. Here the CDR3 DNA reads TGTGCCAGCAGCTCGAACCGCCTGACTTACGAGCAGTACTTC. Translation: CASSSNRLTYEQYF.

The chain has TRBV4-1 and TRBJ1-3; D call uncertain. V lost 0 bases to trimming and J lost 0 bases, with 15 bases between them. Germline CDR1 MGHRA, CDR2 YSYEKL. This CDR3 is 18 amino acids long. In DNA form, the CDR3 reads TGCGCCAGCAGCCAAGAGTTCTTACCCCGAATCTCTGGAAACACCATATATTTT. Encoded protein: CASSQEFLPRISGNTIYF.

The chain uses TRBV6-5 and TRBJ2-7; TRBD1 matches 8 bases. The CDR3 spans 14 residues. Germline CDR1 and CDR2: MNHEY and SVGAGI. J lost 3 bases, V lost 6 bases, and 7 bases had no gene match. CDR3 loop: CASSYGQGLYEQYF. In DNA, the CDR3 is TGTGCCAGCAGCTATGGACAGGGACTCTACGAGCAGTACTTC.

As DNA, the CDR3 is TGTGCCAGCTCAGCCCGGGGGACTAGCCCGGCAGACGAGCAGTACTTC. This codes for CASSARGTSPADEQYF. This chain connects TRBV18 to TRBJ2-7, with 9 positions matching TRBD2. V was clipped by 5 bases and J by 5 bases; unmatched bases: 13. There are 16 residues in the CDR3. Germline values: CDR1 KGHSH, CDR2 LQKENI.

V and J are TRBV2 and TRBJ2-3; 8 bases fit TRBD2. V lost 9 bases and J lost 1; bases outside the gene matches: 3. Germline V CDR1 and CDR2: SNHLY, FYNNEI. This CDR3 spans 13 amino acids. The CDR3 reads CASLAGRTDTQYF. In DNA, the CDR3 is TGTGCCAGTCTAGCGGGCCGCACAGATACGCAGTATTTT.

The chain combines TRBV14 with TRBJ1-1; tentatively, D is TRBD1 (6 bases). V was clipped by 1 base and J by 4 bases, with 16 bases between them. The CDR3 consists of 16 residues. CDR1 is SGHDN and CDR2 is FVKESK in the germline V gene. CDR3 sequence (DNA): TGTGCCAGCAGCCAAGGCTACAGGGCCCTGTCCACTGAAGCTTTCTTT. This gives the protein CASSQGYRALSTEAFF.

This clone was detected once. This chain joins TRBV7-9 and TRBJ2-3, with TRBD1 identical over 8 bases. The germline gives CDR1 SEHNR, CDR2 FQNEAQ (reference sequence). The ends lost 9 bases at V and 4 bases at J; junction bases unmatched: 6. This CDR3 is 13 amino acids long. CDR3 coding DNA: TGTGCCAGTCGGACAGGGACAGCAGATACGCAGTATTTT. This codes for CASRTGTADTQYF.

This chain links TRBV5-5 with TRBJ2-1; D unclear. This CDR3 contains 17 residues. The V and J ends lost 5 bases and 0 bases respectively, with 18 bases between them. Germline values: CDR1 SGHKS, CDR2 YYEKEE (reference sequence). This chain's CDR3 is CASSEVLGKSSYNEQFF. CDR3 sequence (DNA): TGTGCCAGCAGTGAAGTTTTGGGGAAGAGCTCCTACAATGAGCAGTTCTTC.

A single count supports this clone. This chain connects TRBV29-1 to TRBJ2-1; D unclear. Germline-derived CDR1 and CDR2 are SQVTM and ANQGSEA. This CDR3 comprises 17 residues. The V end was cut by 7 bases, the J end by 7 bases, with 29 bases between. The DNA for the CDR3 is TGCAGCGCCAAAACCCCGGGTGGGAAATGGGCGTATAATGAGCAGTTCTTC. It is translated as CSAKTPGGKWAYNEQFF.

Concerning this clone itself: A junction end diverges from the germline sequence, so it may reflect a read error. This chain joins TRBV7-7 and TRBJ2-7; 15 bases are shared with TRBD2. CDR3 size: 15 residues. Germline V CDR1 and CDR2: SSHAT, FNYEAQ (reference sequence). The CDR3 spells CASSPGLAGGYEQYF. CDR3 bases: TGTGCTAGCAGCCCGGGACTAGCGGGAGGCTACGAGCAGTACTTC.

The J gene is TRBJ2-3, the V gene TRBV2; 7 bases agree with TRBD1. Germline loops: CDR1 SNHLY, CDR2 FYNNEI. Trimming took 4 bases from V and 3 from J; bases not matched to a gene: 13. The CDR3 is 17 residues long. In DNA form, the CDR3 reads TGTGCCAGCAGTGGCACGCGAAGTACGGGACAGACAGATACGCAGTATTTT. The encoded protein is CASSGTRSTGQTDTQYF.